This record concerns one T cell receptor (beta chain) sequence. The input for sorted-subset replicate PCRs was around 0.2 ug DNA, around 30,000 T cell genomes. Sequencing used immunoSEQ multiplex PCR; TCRdb keeps in-frame clones, though not all of them. This sample has hundreds of thousands of clones, with around 74% found just once. Germline CDR1 reads MNHEY; CDR2 reads SVGAGI. Trimming cost V 6 bases and J 5 bases, with 11 bases left between them. This CDR3 spans 12 amino acids. The record originates from a study of shared clonotypes between healthy human individuals. Study summary: CD4 naive and memory got three plates each, CD8 naive two, CD8 memory one.

The sequencing sample was made of memory CD4+ T cells sorted from blood. Documented subset: CD45RA-negative fraction. The J gene is TRBJ2-7, the V gene TRBV6-5; perhaps TRBD2 as D (5 bases). This receptor was taken from a woman in her thirties in good health. The CDR3 is CASSSDFHEQYF. CDR3 in DNA: TGTGCCAGCAGCTCGGACTTCCACGAGCAGTACTTC.